The 2 T cell receptor beta chains below come from one sample, sequenced in a study of OX40 agonist ivuxolimab in advanced cancers. Preparation of the library involved the immunoSEQ multiplex PCR assay. TCRdb mirrors the immuneACCESS table, restricted to in-frame sequences. Some clones are absent from its copies; in checked studies, under half trace to an unresolved V gene, and the reason for the others is unknown. For this sample the table gives some 80,000 clones, of which roughly 90% were detected only once. Over 2.5% of the sample comes from the top ten. The sequenced sample was CD4+ or CD8+ T cells sorted from blood, obtained in a trial of the OX40 agonist ivuxolimab. Receptors were obtained from an adult with an advanced solid tumor such as melanoma, head and neck, liver or kidney cancer.

V is TRBV15 and J is TRBJ2-7; a possible D gene is TRBD2 (7 bases). Germline V gene lookup returns CDR1 LNHNV and CDR2 YYDKDF (reference sequence). With 3 bases removed from V and 7 bases from J, the gap between germline ends came to 10 bases. This CDR3 is built from 12 residues. Here the CDR3 DNA reads TGTGCCACCAGCAGGGAGGGGGGGGAGCAGTACTTC. Residues: CATSREGGEQYF.

This clone was counted a single time. This chain uses TRBV5-8 with TRBJ1-6, with 7 bases fitting TRBD1. The CDR3 has 19 residues. From germline, CDR1 is SGHTS and CDR2 YDEGEE. V trimming: 9 bases; J trimming: 12 bases; junction bases outside the gene matches: 30. The CDR3 DNA is TGTGCCACCCCCGAGGGACAAGGCAGGGGGTCCCTAGTGACTCAACCCCTCCACTTT. Encoded protein: CATPEGQGRGSLVTQPLHF.